These T cell receptor beta chains were read from a single sample in a study of Graves' ophthalmopathy and Graves' hyperthyroidism. TCRdb re-derived calls from the multiplex PCR reads in MiXCR, one entry per CDR3 protein. The sample shows hundreds of thousands of distinct CDR3 sequences, 20% to 25% of them seen only once. The specimen was peripheral blood. These receptors came from a woman under 30 with stable Graves' hyperthyroidism. Some clones in this sample may be carry-over from other donors' samples. Both conserved end residues are part of each CDR3. A D gene is named only where the DNA matches it firmly. Size is omitted from some rows. Given values are once, few, many or a class for expanded clones.

abundance	v_gene	j_gene	d_gene	CDR3aa	CDR3nt
NA	TRBV11-2	TRBJ1-6	TRBD1	CASSGTGTGGSPLHF	TGTGCCAGCAGCGGAACCGGGACAGGGGGTTCACCCCTCCACTTT
few	TRBV5-6	TRBJ2-7	NA	CASSLLVSEQYF	TGTGCCAGCAGCCTACTAGTTTCTGAGCAGTACTTC
many	TRBV28	TRBJ1-1	TRBD1	CASSFYTPGGNTEAFF	TGTGCCAGCAGTTTCTACACCCCAGGGGGCAACACTGAAGCTTTCTTT
few	TRBV19	TRBJ2-5	NA	CASSIHGETQYF	TGTGCCAGTAGTATTCATGGAGAGACCCAGTACTTC
many	TRBV6-1	TRBJ1-6	NA	CASSEHTLSPLHF	TGTGCCAGCAGTGAACACACGCTTTCACCCCTCCACTTT
NA	TRBV6-1	TRBJ1-6	NA	CASSEGVGLNLHF	TGTGCCAGCAGTGAAGGGGTGGGGCTGAACCTCCACTTT
few	TRBV19	TRBJ1-2	NA	CASSASPAEGGYTF	TGTGCCAGTAGTGCAAGTCCCGCTGAGGGAGGCTACACCTTC
few	TRBV2	TRBJ1-1	NA	CASTGGREAFF	TGTGCCAGCACCGGGGGACGGGAAGCTTTCTTT
many	TRBV19	TRBJ2-2	TRBD2	CASIPNDSGRKTGELFF	TGTGCCAGTATCCCCAATGATAGCGGGAGGAAAACCGGGGAGCTGTTTTTT
many	TRBV5-1	TRBJ1-2	TRBD1	CASNPTQGDRYGYTF	TGCGCCAGCAACCCAACTCAGGGGGATCGCTATGGCTACACCTTC
many	TRBV7-2	TRBJ2-7	TRBD2	CASSLRGTSGYEQYF	TGTGCCAGCAGCTTACGAGGGACTAGCGGGTACGAGCAGTACTTC
many	TRBV5-1	TRBJ2-7	TRBD1	CASSLAGGQTYEQYF	TGCGCCAGCAGCTTGGCAGGGGGCCAAACCTACGAGCAGTACTTC
many	TRBV4-2	TRBJ1-2	NA	CASSQDEGGGSYGYTF	TGTGCCAGCAGCCAAGATGAGGGGGGCGGGAGCTATGGCTACACCTTC
many	TRBV12-3/TRBV12-4	TRBJ2-7	NA	CASSLGQALLEQYF	TGTGCCAGCAGTTTAGGGCAGGCCCTGCTCGAGCAGTACTTC
NA	TRBV25-1	TRBJ1-2	NA	CASSESGAVTF	TGTGCCAGCAGTGAATCAGGGGCCGTTACCTTC
many	TRBV12-3/TRBV12-4	TRBJ1-5	NA	CASTAGTQPQHF	TGTGCCAGCACCGCGGGTACGCAGCCCCAGCATTTT
many	TRBV7-2	TRBJ2-5	TRBD2	CASSPRGVILTQYF	TGTGCCAGCAGCCCCCGGGGGGTAATCCTGACCCAGTACTTC
NA	TRBV6-1	TRBJ1-2	NA	CASSEAVVYTF	TGTGCCAGCAGTGAAGCGGTAGTCTACACCTTC
few	TRBV6-1	TRBJ2-7	NA	CASSEWGESYEQYF	TGTGCCAGCAGTGAATGGGGGGAGTCCTACGAGCAGTACTTC
many	TRBV2	TRBJ1-2	NA	CASRRDATNYGYTF	TGTGCCAGCAGGCGGGACGCTACTAACTATGGCTACACCTTC
many	TRBV5-1	TRBJ2-5	NA	CASSLGGVQETQYF	TGCGCCAGCAGCTTGGGAGGGGTTCAAGAGACCCAGTACTTC
many	TRBV6-5	TRBJ2-5	TRBD1	CASSMYAGGAETQYF	TGTGCCAGCAGTATGTACGCAGGGGGCGCCGAGACCCAGTACTTC
NA	TRBV25-1	TRBJ2-2	TRBD2	CASSGNGGGPGELFF	TGTGCCAGCAGTGGGAACGGGGGGGGACCCGGGGAGCTGTTTTTT
NA	TRBV28	TRBJ2-2	TRBD1	CASNLSQGTGNTGELFF	TGTGCCAGCAATCTTTCACAGGGGACGGGGAACACCGGGGAGCTGTTTTTT
many	TRBV15	TRBJ2-7	TRBD2	CATSRALAGDYEQYF	TGTGCCACCAGCAGAGCCCTAGCGGGGGACTACGAGCAGTACTTC
few	TRBV28	TRBJ1-2	NA	CASTIGPQTYTF	TGTGCCAGCACAATCGGTCCCCAGACGTACACCTTC
NA	TRBV13	TRBJ2-7	NA	CASNSGRSYEQYF	TGTGCCAGCAACTCGGGGAGAAGCTACGAGCAGTACTTC
many	TRBV5-5	TRBJ2-5	TRBD2	CASSPKGTTQETQYF	TGTGCCAGCAGCCCGAAGGGGACTACTCAAGAGACCCAGTACTTC
many	TRBV28	TRBJ1-1	TRBD1	CASSFRTGSGNTEAFF	TGTGCCAGCAGTTTTCGGACAGGGTCAGGAAACACTGAAGCTTTCTTT
NA	TRBV19	TRBJ1-5	TRBD1	CASKVAGGSQPQHF	TGTGCCAGTAAAGTGGCAGGGGGCAGTCAGCCCCAGCATTTT
NA	TRBV20-1	TRBJ2-2	TRBD2	CSARDSGGYTGELFF	TGCAGTGCTAGAGATAGCGGGGGGTACACCGGGGAGCTGTTTTTT
NA	TRBV30	TRBJ1-4	NA	CAWAPPGIEAKLFF	TGTGCCTGGGCCCCCCCCGGGATCGAGGCAAAACTGTTTTTT
many	TRBV6-1	TRBJ1-2	TRBD1	CASSDSGTVVSYGYTF	TGTGCCAGCAGTGATTCGGGGACAGTGGTTTCCTATGGCTACACCTTC
many	TRBV30	TRBJ2-5	NA	CAWSVGGGVSETQYF	TGTGCCTGGAGTGTAGGAGGGGGCGTATCGGAGACCCAGTACTTC
many	TRBV12-3/TRBV12-4	TRBJ2-7	NA	CASSSPTEYEQYF	TGTGCCAGCAGTTCCCCGACTGAATACGAGCAGTACTTC
many	TRBV2	TRBJ2-7	NA	CASSGVGTYEQYF	TGTGCCAGCAGTGGCGTCGGAACCTACGAGCAGTACTTC